This T cell receptor beta chain was sequenced for a study of blood T cell repertoires in COVID-19. On the study more broadly: Specimens from acute and convalescent COVID-19 originated in the United States, Italy and Spain. From T cells, B-cell-depleted T cells, or PBMCs came the material, which was cDNA or gDNA.

CDR3 length equals 17 residues. Unmatched junction bases numbered 9, after V lost 3 bases and J lost 2 bases. The germline V gene encodes CDR1 MGHRA and CDR2 YSYEKL. Original methodology: Using reference gene primer amplification, nucleated cell counts were estimated. The data were produced by immunoSEQ multiplex PCR, yet TCRdb's version contains in-frame clones alone and is incomplete. The V and J calls and clone size come from that table; D and trimming were worked out from the DNA. The profile shows hundreds of thousands of clones, about 80% of them singletons. This receptor was identified in a woman over 75 with acute or convalescent COVID-19. V and J are TRBV4-1 and TRBJ1-5; TRBD1 aligns across 8 bases. Sequenced input: peripheral blood. The CDR3 coding sequence is TGCGCCAGCAGCCAGGTACAGGGGGGTTTTGGCAATCAGCCCCAGCATTTT. Protein product: CASSQVQGGFGNQPQHF.